Below are 15 T cell receptor beta chains sequenced from a single sample in a study of post-analysis software for immune sequencing data. No antigen has been identified for these receptors. Study conclusions and caveats: Higher frequency in patients than in controls was seen for roughly five TRBV segments, with TRBV5-6, TRBV5-1 and TRBV20-1 among them.

Unique molecular identifiers were carried by the TCR beta cDNA libraries. TCRdb analysed the PCR reads with MiXCR anew, one entry per CDR3 protein. This table has fewer than 850,000 distinct CDR3 sequences, roughly 29% appearing once. Sequencing input: blood. These receptors all come from a girl aged 5 to 17 with multiple sclerosis.

This clonotype has more than one count but fewer than ten. This sequence joins TRBV28 and TRBJ2-3, with TRBD1 as a possible D gene (6 bases). The CDR3 is 14 amino acids. Germline assignment: CDR1 MDHEN and CDR2 SYDVKM. The V end lost 10 bases, the J end lost 6 bases, and 20 bases lay between the germline ends. The DNA of the CDR3 is TGTGCCACCTCCTGGGGGCGAAGCGCCGATACGCAGTATTTT. Translation: CATSWGRSADTQYF.

There are a few counts of this clonotype. The chain combines TRBV20-1 with TRBJ2-3; no definite D call. This CDR3 has 14 residues. Germline V gene lookup returns CDR1 DFQATT and CDR2 SNEGSKA (reference sequence). V lost 4 bases and J 3 bases, leaving 14 bases between the germline ends. CDR3 amino acids: CSATDPLGTDTQYF. The CDR3, as DNA: TGCAGTGCTACTGATCCACTGGGGACAGATACGCAGTATTTT.

The chain recombines TRBV7-2 with TRBJ2-7; possible D gene TRBD2, 6 bases. Gene TRBJ2-4 matches the end of the DNA better, so the J call may be wrong. Germline V gene lookup returns CDR1 SGHTA and CDR2 FQGNSA. This CDR3 has 13 amino acids. The CDR3 nucleotides are TGTGCCAGCACCATCTCGGGGGAAAACATTCAGTACTTC. It translates to CASTISGENIQYF.

There are a few counts of this clonotype. The chain is built from TRBV5-1 and TRBJ2-7; weak D call: TRBD2 (5 bases). From germline, CDR1 is SGHRS and CDR2 YFSETQ. There are 15 residues in the CDR3. V was shortened by 4 bases and J by 0 bases, with 14 bases between the two germline ends. CDR3 in DNA: TGCGCCAGCAGCCCAGTGATGGGGAGCTCCTACGAGCAGTACTTC. Amino acid sequence: CASSPVMGSSYEQYF.

The sample holds a few counts of this clonotype. The rearrangement links TRBV7-6 to TRBJ1-5, with 7 nucleotides matching TRBD1. This CDR3 is built from 15 residues. Trimming removed 0 bases from V and 7 bases from J; junction bases left unmatched: 6. Germline CDR1 is SGHVS and CDR2 is FNYEAQ. The CDR3 region has the DNA TGTGCCAGCAGCTTAGCGACAGGGAGCGGCCAGCCCCAGCATTTT. Translating gives CASSLATGSGQPQHF.

This clonotype was seen a few times. The chain recombines TRBV4-3 with TRBJ2-5; no reliable D call. The CDR3 spans 15 residues. The V gene's germline CDR1 is LGHNA and CDR2 YSLEER. V was shortened by 0 bases and J by 3 bases, with 11 bases between the two germline ends. The CDR3 DNA follows: TGCGCCAGCAGCCAAGATATTGATGGGGAAGAGACCCAGTACTTC. Residues: CASSQDIDGEETQYF.

V usage is TRBV7-2 and J usage is TRBJ1-5; D possibly corresponds to TRBD1 (5 bases). The length of the CDR3 is 17 residues. The germline V gene encodes CDR1 SGHTA and CDR2 FQGNSA. Trimming shortened V by 5 bases and J by 0 bases, and 17 bases separated the two germline ends. The CDR3 loop is CASSGARAGSSNQPQHF. DNA for the CDR3: TGTGCCAGCAGCGGCGCTCGGGCAGGGAGTAGCAATCAGCCCCAGCATTTT.

This clonotype was seen a few times. The chain employs TRBV20-1 and TRBJ1-2, with no clear D. CDR1 DFQATT and CDR2 SNEGSKA come from the germline V gene (reference sequence). V was pared by 0 bases and J by 7 bases, with 9 bases between. The CDR3 runs 12 residues. CDR3 sequence (DNA): TGCAGTGCTAGAGATCGAGCCGGTGGCTACACCTTC. It is translated as CSARDRAGGYTF.

The chain is built from TRBV9 and TRBJ2-2; D is perhaps TRBD1 or TRBD2 (6 bases each). V lost 3 bases and J 5 bases, leaving 14 bases between the germline ends. This CDR3 contains 15 residues. Germline CDR1 reads SGDLS; CDR2 reads YYNGEE. The CDR3 sequence is CASSATGAGTGELFF. The CDR3 DNA reads as TGTGCCAGCAGCGCCACGGGGGCGGGAACCGGGGAGCTGTTTTTT.

This clonotype was seen more than once but under ten times. The V gene is TRBV29-1, the J gene TRBJ1-1; possibly TRBD1 for D (6 bases). Germline lookup yields CDR1 SQVTM and CDR2 ANQGSEA. Deletions cut 1 base from V and 2 bases from J, with 8 bases between. The CDR3 spans 13 residues. CDR3 bases: TGCAGCGTTGAAGTAGGGGGAAACACTGAAGCTTTCTTT. This gives the protein CSVEVGGNTEAFF. Complete variable domain (other parts from reference TRBV29-1 and TRBJ1-1): SAVISQKPSRDICQRGTSLTIQCQVDSQVTMMFWYRQQPGQSLTLIATANQGSEATYESGFVIDKFPISRPNLTFSTLTVSNMSPEDSSIYLCSVEVGGNTEAFFGQGTRLTVV.

Written as DNA, the CDR3 is TGTGCCATCAGTGGGCTTGGGGTGTCCGGAAACACCATATATTTT. Translation gives CAISGLGVSGNTIYF. The gene calls are TRBV10-3 and TRBJ1-3; D remains unclear. V shed 4 bases and J shed 4 bases, with 14 bases lying between them. The germline CDR1 and CDR2 sequences are ENHRY and SYGVKD. This CDR3 has 15 amino acids.

This clonotype appeared a few times. The V call is TRBV7-6, the J call TRBJ1-5; D possibly corresponds to TRBD1 (5 bases). Germline CDR1 is SGHVS and CDR2 is FNYEAQ. Trimming took 4 bases from V and 3 from J, leaving 19 bases between them. This CDR3 contains 17 residues. The CDR3 region has the DNA TGTGCCAGCAGCTCTCAAGTGGGACCGAAACACAATCAGCCCCAGCATTTT. Its translation: CASSSQVGPKHNQPQHF.

This clonotype was recorded only once. The chain joins TRBV20-1 to TRBJ2-5; no clear D. The V end was cut by 6 bases, the J end by 9 bases, with 11 bases between. The V gene's germline CDR1 is DFQATT and CDR2 SNEGSKA (reference sequence). The CDR3 spans 10 residues. In nucleotides, the CDR3 is TGCAGTGCCTTATTTGGGCCCCAGTACTTC. It is translated as CSALFGPQYF.

This clonotype came up a few times. Compared with germline, one end of the junction differs, possibly owing to a read error. The chain is built from TRBV12-3 or TRBV12-4 and TRBJ2-5; D possibly corresponds to TRBD2 (5 bases). The CDR3 is 12 residues long. The CDR3 bases are TGTGCCAGCAGTTTATATGGGGAGACCCAGTGCTTC. This codes for CASSLYGETQCF.

The chain joins TRBV6-5 to TRBJ1-6, with D possibly being TRBD1 (5 bases). Germline V gene lookup returns CDR1 MNHEY and CDR2 SVGAGI. The CDR3 runs to 13 residues. Trimming cost V 2 bases and J 14 bases, with 13 bases left between them. As DNA, the CDR3 is TGTGCCAGCAGTTACGAGGGGCTGAGGTCCCTCCACTTT. It encodes CASSYEGLRSLHF.